The 25 T cell receptor beta chains below all came from one sample that was sequenced in a study of molecular identifiers for immune sequencing clone quantification (dated by TCRdb to 2017 to 2018). The library was prepared using PCR. The sequencer listed for this sample is Illumina HiSeq 4000. Using fastp at Q25 and MiXCR, TCRdb reprocessed the public reads and kept productive beta chains. Rows merge per CDR3 protein into single entries with the most common DNA and genes. The sample table contains 250,000 to 400,000 distinct CDR3 sequences; only one count was recorded for about 22% of them. The top ten clonotypes cover about 0.81% of the sample. Sequencing input: naive CD8+ T cells from blood, with Jurkat cell RNA spiked in. Taken with the paper, the label for cell subset or site translates to: FACS-sorted CD8+CD4-CCR7+CD45RA+ naive T cells. The source of these receptors is a human donor in good health. Some libraries in this study had Jurkat cell RNA spiked in.

In the case of this clonotype: Just one base apart from a much larger clone, this may be a read error. The chain carries TRBV10-3 and TRBJ1-4; the D gene is possibly TRBD1 (5 bases). CDR3 length equals 15 residues. In germline, CDR1 is ENHRY, CDR2 SYGVKD. Here the CDR3 DNA reads TGTACCATCAGTGAGTCGGGAGGGGTTAATGAAAAACTGTTTTTT. Protein product: CTISESGGVNEKLFF.

On this clonotype itself: A much bigger clone sits one base away, suggesting this may be a read error. The chain joins TRBV4-1 to TRBJ1-1; D ambiguous. The CDR3 spans 16 residues. The germline V gene encodes CDR1 MGHRA and CDR2 YSYEKL. CDR3 residues: CASSQQTTDMNTEALF. The CDR3 region has the DNA TGCGCCAGCAGCCAACAAACTACAGATATGAACACTGAAGCTCTCTTT.

The chain couples TRBV5-3 to TRBJ1-1, with D possibly matching TRBD1 (5 bases). Being an ORF, TRBV5-3 has a function that is uncertain. Trimming stripped 8 bases from V and 9 bases from J, with 20 bases between. This CDR3 is built from 13 residues. The CDR3 coding sequence is TGTGCCAGCAGCGTCGGGGCCGGGACTCAAGCTTTCTTT. Its translation: CASSVGAGTQAFF.

There are many counts of this clonotype. The chain carries TRBV7-9 and TRBJ1-1; tentative D call: TRBD1 (5 bases). The CDR3 spans 14 residues. V lost 0 bases to trimming and J lost 5 bases, with 10 bases between them. Germline V gives CDR1 SEHNR, CDR2 FQNEAQ (reference sequence). CDR3 nucleotides: TGTGCCAGCAGCTTAGCGCAGGGCTGGACTGAAGCTTTCTTT. Translating gives CASSLAQGWTEAFF.

This clonotype was seen many times. This chain connects TRBV7-2 to TRBJ1-1, with D perhaps TRBD1 (5 bases). The germline V gene has CDR1 SGHTA and CDR2 FQGNSA. This CDR3 is built from 16 residues. V was shortened by 2 bases and J by 4 bases, with 17 bases between the two germline ends. As DNA, the CDR3 is TGTGCCAGCAGCTTATCGGGTAGGGGCTCGAGCACTGAAGCTTTCTTT. The encoded protein is CASSLSGRGSSTEAFF.

As concerns this clonotype: Just one base apart from a much larger clone, this may be a read error. The chain recombines TRBV15 with TRBJ2-3; a possible D gene is TRBD1 (6 bases). Germline assignment: CDR1 LNHNV and CDR2 YYDKDF (reference sequence). This CDR3 has 16 residues. V gave up 4 bases and J gave up 7 bases, with 21 bases separating them. Here the CDR3 reads CATSNSLSGALNTQYF. The CDR3 nucleotides read TGTGCCACCAGCAACTCCCTTTCAGGGGCGTTGAATACGCAGTATTTT.

This clonotype has ten or more counts. This chain uses TRBV7-9 with TRBJ1-4; 10 bases line up with TRBD1. Per the germline V gene, CDR1 is SEHNR and CDR2 is FQNEAQ (reference sequence). This CDR3 region has 15 residues. V shed 5 bases and J 6 bases; nucleotides not matched to a gene: 6. CDR3 residues: CASSPRDRGDEKLFF. In nucleotides, the CDR3 is TGTGCCAGCAGCCCGCGGGACAGGGGAGATGAAAAACTGTTTTTT.

The chain uses TRBV25-1 and TRBJ1-5; 8 bases line up with TRBD1. With 4 bases clipped from V and 3 bases from J, the junction kept 8 bases outside the gene matches. The CDR3 has 16 amino acids. Germline-derived CDR1 and CDR2 are MGHDK and SYGVNS. The CDR3 spells CASSGSGTGINQPQHF. The CDR3 nucleotides read TGTGCCAGCAGTGGCTCCGGGACAGGCATCAATCAGCCCCAGCATTTT.

In the case of this clonotype: A clone one base away is much larger, so this may be a read error. The CDR3 loop reads CASSLRRVRPLLAYNEQFF. DNA for the CDR3: TGTGCCAGCAGCTTAAGACGAGTAAGACCCCTCCTGGCCTACAATGAGCAGTTCTTC. The chain combines TRBV5-8 with TRBJ2-1; D gene ambiguous. This CDR3 contains 19 residues. Per the germline V gene, CDR1 is SGHTS and CDR2 is YDEGEE. Between the trimmed V and J ends, which lost 2 bases and 2 bases, there was a span of 23 bases.

About this clonotype: Mismatch with germline at one junction end may stem from a read error. The chain carries TRBV14 and TRBJ2-7; the D is unclear. Germline CDR1 and CDR2: SGHDN and FVKESK. The CDR3 loop spans 15 amino acids. CDR3 nucleotides: TGTGTCAGCAGCCAAGATGTCGGCCGATCCTACGAGCAGTACTTC. As protein: CVSSQDVGRSYEQYF.

The genes are TRBV19 and TRBJ1-4; D remains unclear. Germline CDR1 is LNHDA and CDR2 is SQIVND (reference sequence). The germline V and J ends were trimmed by 3 bases and 5 bases, with 10 bases remaining between them. This CDR3 is built from 14 residues. This CDR3 reads CASSMWSWNEKLFF. CDR3 sequence (DNA): TGTGCCAGTAGTATGTGGAGTTGGAATGAAAAACTGTTTTTT. Full variable domain (remainder filled in from reference TRBV19 and TRBJ1-4): DGGITQSPKYLFRKEGQNVTLSCEQNLNHDAMYWYRQDPGQGLRLIYYSQIVNDFQKGDIAEGYSVSREKKESFPLTVTSAQKNPTAFYLCASSMWSWNEKLFFGSGTQLSVL.

In this sample, this clonotype turned up a few times. V usage is TRBV20-1 and J usage is TRBJ2-1; D may be TRBD2 (5 bases). Trimming shortened V by 3 bases and J by 2 bases, and 8 bases separated the two germline ends. CDR1 is DFQATT, CDR2 SNEGSKA, per germline (reference sequence). There are 13 residues in the CDR3. CDR3 sequence (DNA): TGCAGTGCTAGCGGGGTAACCTACAATGAGCAGTTCTTC. Amino acids: CSASGVTYNEQFF.

This clonotype was recorded many times. The CDR3 DNA reads TGTGCCAGCAGTTACATTGCTGTGAACACTGAAGCTTTCTTT. It is translated as CASSYIAVNTEAFF. The chain uses TRBV6-2 or TRBV6-3 and TRBJ1-1; D is unclear. CDR3 length: 14 amino acids. CDR1 and CDR2 from the germline V gene are MNHEY and SVGEGT. The V and J ends lost 2 bases and 0 bases respectively, with 7 bases between them.

This clonotype was observed at least ten times. V gene TRBV28 combines with J gene TRBJ2-2; 14 positions agree with TRBD2. The CDR3 is 19 residues long. The V gene's germline CDR1 is MDHEN and CDR2 SYDVKM. With V trimmed by 6 bases and J by 6 bases, 15 bases remained unmatched. The CDR3 bases are TGTGCCAGCAGCCTCAGACTAGCGGGAGGGCCAGTCTTCTCCGGGGAGCTGTTTTTT. It yields the protein CASSLRLAGGPVFSGELFF.

Ten or more counts support this clonotype. The chain joins TRBV29-1 to TRBJ1-1, with 8 bases aligning to TRBD1. The CDR3 consists of 12 residues. Germline loops: CDR1 SQVTM, CDR2 ANQGSEA. V was pared by 0 bases and J by 12 bases, with 6 bases of the junction left unmatched. The CDR3 region is CSVEDLTGGSFF. The DNA for the CDR3 is TGCAGCGTTGAAGATCTTACAGGGGGGTCTTTCTTT.

Concerning this clonotype: A much larger clone differs by one base, so this may be a read error. The chain carries TRBV4-3 and TRBJ2-7; 8 bases are shared with TRBD1. The CDR3 runs 17 residues. CDR1 and CDR2 from the germline V gene are LGHNA and YSLEER. The CDR3 DNA reads TGCGCCAGCAGCCAAGAGGGACTCGGGACAGGACCCTTGGAGCAGCACTTC. Translating it yields CASSQEGLGTGPLEQHF.

A note on this clonotype: A much bigger clone sits one base away, suggesting this may be a read error. The chain joins TRBV5-3 to TRBJ1-1; no definite D call. TRBV5-3 is treated as an ORF (open reading frame) with a function not yet certain. The CDR3 has 10 residues. CDR3 DNA sequence: TGTGCCAGCACCGAAATCGAAGCTCTCTTT. Its protein product is CASTEIEALF.

V gene TRBV10-3 combines with J gene TRBJ2-5; maybe TRBD2 (5 bases). Germline CDR1 and CDR2: ENHRY and SYGVKD. This CDR3 contains 13 residues. Trimming took 3 bases from V and 10 from J, leaving 15 bases between them. The CDR3, as DNA: TGTGCCATCAGTGAATCTTTAGAGAGGGACCAGTACTTC. Encoded protein: CAISESLERDQYF.

Notes on this clonotype: A read error may be the cause here, since a much bigger clone is one base away. The chain combines TRBV20-1 with TRBJ2-3; TRBD2 aligns across 7 bases. CDR3 length: 15 amino acids. Germline V CDR1 and CDR2: DFQATT, SNEGSKA (reference sequence). The CDR3 nucleotides are TGCAGTGCTAGAGAGTGGCGGGGGAGCGCAGATACGCGGTATTTT. Encoded protein: CSAREWRGSADTRYF.

This clonotype was seen once. This chain links TRBV20-1 with TRBJ1-2; D unclear. Germline loops: CDR1 DFQATT, CDR2 SNEGSKA (reference sequence). The CDR3 contains 16 residues. Trimming took off 1 base at V and 8 bases at J, with 23 bases between the two ends. The CDR3: CSARVGPTDSGGGYTF. CDR3 coding DNA: TGCAGTGCTAGAGTCGGTCCTACAGACTCCGGAGGGGGCTACACCTTC.

This clonotype appeared many times. The chain uses TRBV5-5 and TRBJ2-5, with 7 bases aligning to TRBD1. V lost 3 bases, J lost 0 bases, and 5 bases stayed unmatched. Germline V lookup: CDR1 SGHKS, CDR2 YYEKEE (reference sequence). This CDR3 spans 15 amino acids. As DNA, the CDR3 is TGTGCCAGCAGCTGGCCCGGGACAGACCAAGAGACCCAGTACTTC. This gives the protein CASSWPGTDQETQYF.

On this clonotype: A single base separates this from a much larger clone, so it may be a read error. This chain uses TRBV5-3 with TRBJ1-2; D remains ambiguous. TRBV5-3 qualifies as an ORF whose function is uncertain. This CDR3 spans 14 amino acids. DNA of the CDR3: TGTGCCAGCAGCTTGGGTGCGTCAGGCCCTGGCTACGCCTTC. Its protein product is CASSLGASGPGYAF.

Worth noting for this clonotype: Because the CDR3 is missing its conserved closing phenylalanine or tryptophan, this is likely a read error. This chain connects TRBV12-3 or TRBV12-4 to TRBJ2-5; 7 bases agree with TRBD1. This CDR3 is built from 13 residues. The junction had 5 bases not matched to a gene; V was cut back by 6 bases and J by 4 bases. Here the CDR3 DNA reads TGTGCCAGCAGCCCCGGGACAGCAGAGACCCAGTACTCC. It encodes CASSPGTAETQYS.

This clonotype showed up many times. The chain recombines TRBV12-3 or TRBV12-4 with TRBJ2-7, with 7 positions matching TRBD1. The CDR3 extends over 14 amino acids. J was trimmed by 4 bases and V by 6 bases; bases with no gene match: 9. This CDR3 reads CASSQEATGYEQYF. The CDR3, as DNA: TGTGCCAGCAGCCAAGAGGCGACAGGGTACGAGCAGTACTTC.

The table lists this clonotype with many counts. The chain uses TRBV5-4 and TRBJ1-1; TRBD1 agrees at 12 bases. Germline loops: CDR1 SGHNT, CDR2 YYREEE (reference sequence). The ends lost 0 bases at V and 6 bases at J; junction bases unmatched: 15. CDR3 length: 19 amino acids. The CDR3 sequence: CASSLGRPGQGANQPEAFF. Written as DNA, the CDR3 is TGTGCCAGCAGCTTGGGAAGACCGGGACAGGGGGCGAATCAGCCTGAAGCTTTCTTT.